These T cell receptor beta chains were read from a single sample in a study of blood T cell repertoires in COVID-19. Produced via immunoSEQ multiplex PCR; TCRdb's table is partial and in-frame only. The sample records fewer than 250,000 clones, around four fifths being singletons. Sequencing used peripheral blood. The receptors come from a man aged 45-65 years with active or convalescent COVID-19. The CDR3 runs from the conserved cysteine through the conserved F or W. Fields, in order: CDR3 length, J gene, V gene, D gene, clone size, CDR3 protein, CDR3 DNA. A D gene is named only where the DNA matches it firmly. Not all rows give a size; the values are once, few, many and, for expanded clones, a class.

13	TRBJ1-2	TRBV13	TRBD1	.	CASNSGGEVGYTF	TGTGCCAGCAACTCAGGGGGAGAGGTTGGCTACACCTTC
15	TRBJ1-2	TRBV3-1/TRBV3-2	TRBD1	.	CASSDNRGSNYGYTF	TGTGCCAGCAGTGATAACAGGGGGAGTAACTATGGCTACACCTTC
11	TRBJ2-1	TRBV29-1	.	.	CSADSYNEQFF	TGCAGCGCCGACAGTTACAATGAGCAGTTCTTC
19	TRBJ2-6	TRBV11-2	.	.	CASSHSPGTKRSGANVLTF	TGTGCCAGCAGCCATTCCCCAGGTACGAAACGCTCTGGGGCCAACGTCCTGACTTTC
15	TRBJ1-2	TRBV27	TRBD1	.	CASSLKGTGVVGYTF	TGTGCCAGCAGTTTAAAGGGGACAGGGGTGGTTGGCTACACCTTC
14	TRBJ1-4	TRBV7-8	TRBD1	.	CASSVRTGDEKLFF	TGTGCCAGCAGCGTCCGGACAGGGGATGAAAAACTGTTTTTT
15	TRBJ1-6	TRBV21-1	.	.	CASSNPPYINSPLHF	TGTGCCAGCAGCAACCCGCCCTATATTAATTCACCCCTCCACTTT
15	TRBJ1-4	TRBV6-5	TRBD1	.	CASTRGDRSNEKLFF	TGTGCCAGCACCCGTGGGGACAGGTCAAATGAAAAACTGTTTTTT
14	TRBJ1-5	TRBV19	.	.	CAAEAGNSNQPQHF	TGTGCCGCCGAGGCGGGGAATAGCAATCAGCCCCAGCATTTT
13	TRBJ1-2	TRBV6-5	.	.	CASKRTANYGYTF	TGTGCCAGCAAGCGGACAGCTAACTATGGCTACACCTTC
14	TRBJ2-7	TRBV18	TRBD1	.	CASSPGTGIYEQYF	TGTGCCAGCTCACCCGGGACAGGGATTTACGAGCAGTACTTC
13	TRBJ1-2	TRBV30	.	once	CAWSPMSGYGYTF	TGTGCCTGGAGTCCCATGTCGGGGTATGGCTACACCTTC
15	TRBJ2-2	TRBV28	TRBD2	.	CASSLSGSHTGELFF	TGTGCCAGCAGTTTGAGCGGGAGCCACACCGGGGAGCTGTTTTTT
14	TRBJ1-5	TRBV3-1/TRBV3-2	.	.	CASSHAQTGQPQHF	TGTGCCAGCAGCCACGCACAAACGGGTCAGCCCCAGCATTTT
15	TRBJ1-2	TRBV28	TRBD1	.	CASSFQRDRGNGYTF	TGTGCCAGCAGTTTCCAGAGGGACAGGGGAAATGGCTACACCTTC
12	TRBJ2-1	TRBV12-3/TRBV12-4	.	.	CASRGAGHEQFF	TGTGCCAGCAGGGGGGCAGGCCATGAGCAGTTCTTC
15	TRBJ2-1	TRBV7-8	.	.	CASSLAGGPYNEQFF	TGTGCCAGCAGCTTGGCCGGGGGGCCCTACAATGAGCAGTTCTTC
12	TRBJ1-4	TRBV3-1/TRBV3-2	.	.	CASSPGGEKLFF	TGTGCCAGCAGCCCCGGGGGGGAAAAACTGTTTTTT